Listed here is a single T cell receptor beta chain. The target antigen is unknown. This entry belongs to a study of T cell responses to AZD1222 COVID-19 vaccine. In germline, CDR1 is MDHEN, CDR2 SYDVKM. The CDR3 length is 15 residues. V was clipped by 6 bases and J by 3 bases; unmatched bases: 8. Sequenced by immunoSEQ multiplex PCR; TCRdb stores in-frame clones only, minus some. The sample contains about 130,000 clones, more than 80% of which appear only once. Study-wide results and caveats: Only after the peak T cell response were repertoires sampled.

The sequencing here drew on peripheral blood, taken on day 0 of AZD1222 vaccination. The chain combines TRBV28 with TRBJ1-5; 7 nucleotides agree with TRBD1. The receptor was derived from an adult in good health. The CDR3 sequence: CASRSTGIDNQPQHF. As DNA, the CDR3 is TGTGCCAGCAGATCGACAGGGATCGACAATCAGCCCCAGCATTTT.